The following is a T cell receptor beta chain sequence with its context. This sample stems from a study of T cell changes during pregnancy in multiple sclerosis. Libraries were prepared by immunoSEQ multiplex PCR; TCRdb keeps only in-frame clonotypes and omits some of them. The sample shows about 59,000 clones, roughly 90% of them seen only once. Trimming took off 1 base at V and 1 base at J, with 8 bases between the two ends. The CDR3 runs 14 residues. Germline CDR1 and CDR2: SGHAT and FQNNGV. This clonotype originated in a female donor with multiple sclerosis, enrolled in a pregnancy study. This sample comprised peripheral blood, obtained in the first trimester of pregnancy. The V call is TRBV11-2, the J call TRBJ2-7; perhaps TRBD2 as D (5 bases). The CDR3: CASSLVRTSYEQYF. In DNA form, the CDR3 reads TGTGCCAGCAGCTTAGTGAGGACTTCCTACGAGCAGTACTTC.